This T cell receptor beta chain was profiled in a study of blood T cell repertoires in COVID-19. Study as a whole: Donors in the United States, Italy and Spain gave samples during acute or convalescent COVID-19.

The V end lost 0 bases, the J end lost 11 bases, and 11 bases lay between the germline ends. Germline lookup yields CDR1 WSHSY and CDR2 SAAADI. The length of the CDR3 is 14 residues. In the original processing: Estimated nucleated cell counts came from reference gene primer amplification. Assay: immunoSEQ multiplex PCR; the TCRdb copy retains only in-frame clones and omits some. V, J and clone size reflect that table, while D and trimming were determined from the DNA. The table lists around 150,000 clones, about four fifths of them singletons. This clonotype was sampled from a man between 65 and 80 years old with acute or convalescent COVID-19. Sequencing was carried out using peripheral blood. The V call is TRBV10-2, the J call TRBJ1-6; D is possibly TRBD1 (5 bases). In DNA form, the CDR3 reads TGCGCCAGCAGTGAGTCAAGGGGTCGAGCACCCCTCCACTTT. Translating gives CASSESRGRAPLHF.